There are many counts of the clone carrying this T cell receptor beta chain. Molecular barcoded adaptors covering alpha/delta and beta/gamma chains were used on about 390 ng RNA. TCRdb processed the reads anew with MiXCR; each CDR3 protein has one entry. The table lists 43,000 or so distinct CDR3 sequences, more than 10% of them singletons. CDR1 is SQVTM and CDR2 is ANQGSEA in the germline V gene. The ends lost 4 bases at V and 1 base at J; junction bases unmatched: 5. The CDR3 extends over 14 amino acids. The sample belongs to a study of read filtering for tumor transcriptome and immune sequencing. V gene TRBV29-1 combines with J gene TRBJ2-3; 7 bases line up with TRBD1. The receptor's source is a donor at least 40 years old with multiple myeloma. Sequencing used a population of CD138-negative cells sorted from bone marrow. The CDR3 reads CSVVTGTGTDTQYF. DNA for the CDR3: TGCAGCGTTGTTACCGGGACAGGCACAGATACGCAGTATTTT.